This note documents a single T cell receptor beta chain sequence. Its cognate antigen is unknown. The protocol was immunoSEQ multiplex PCR, while the TCRdb copy is restricted to in-frame clones and leaves out a portion. The data hold around 150,000 clones, with 92% observed a single time. Second doses that came at about 4 or about 12 weeks were put together. This sample stems from a study of T cell responses to AZD1222 COVID-19 vaccine. Findings of the study overall: Baseline seropositivity characterized only a handful of AZD1222 recipients. Spike-wide vaccine-associated CD4 TCRs dominated at 160-218 and 743-854. White British donors predominated, females outnumbered males, and clonal diversity was possibly underestimated.

V was pared by 4 bases and J by 6 bases, with 7 bases of the junction left unmatched. There are 16 residues in the CDR3. CDR1 LGHDT and CDR2 YNNKEL come from the germline V gene (reference sequence). Material: peripheral blood, obtained 28 days after the second AZD1222 dose. The TCR comes from an adult who received the AZD1222 COVID-19 vaccine. The V gene is TRBV3-1 (or the pseudogene TRBV3-2), the J gene TRBJ2-2, with 11 bases matching TRBD2. Here the CDR3 reads CASSRAGTSGSGELFF. DNA of the CDR3: TGTGCCAGCAGCCGGGCCGGGACTAGCGGATCCGGGGAGCTGTTTTTT.